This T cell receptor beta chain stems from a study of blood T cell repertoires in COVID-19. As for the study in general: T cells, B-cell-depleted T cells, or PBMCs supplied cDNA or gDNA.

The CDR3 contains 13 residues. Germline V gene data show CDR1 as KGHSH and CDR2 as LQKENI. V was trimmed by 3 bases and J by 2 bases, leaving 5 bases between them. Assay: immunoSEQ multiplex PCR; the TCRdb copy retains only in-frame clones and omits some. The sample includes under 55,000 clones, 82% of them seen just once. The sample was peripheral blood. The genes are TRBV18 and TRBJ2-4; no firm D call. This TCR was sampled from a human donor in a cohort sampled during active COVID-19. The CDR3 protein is CASSPPSKNIQYF. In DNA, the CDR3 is TGTGCCAGCTCACCCCCATCCAAAAACATTCAGTACTTC.